This entry concerns a single T cell receptor beta chain. Its cognate antigen is unknown. Combining a sample-barcoded 5' primer with a J-beta primer mix, a second PCR ran for about 7 to 12 cycles. MiXCR was run by TCRdb on the 5' RACE reads, yielding one entry per CDR3 protein. The sample has approximately 940,000 distinct CDR3 sequences; roughly 43% are singletons. V shed 5 bases and J shed 4 bases, with 21 bases lying between them. Germline V lookup: CDR1 SQVTM, CDR2 ANQGSEA. The CDR3 has 16 residues. The source of the sample is a study of blood T cells in healthy people across ages. Study information: Capture by template switching was about one barcoded beta molecule per two T cells.

Total RNA extracted from each sample amounted to at least 6 micrograms. The study's findings and limits: With age, beta diversity per million T cells declined roughly linearly, significantly by about 40.

The sequencing input was blood. This chain uses TRBV29-1 with TRBJ2-4, with D possibly matching TRBD1 (8 bases). This receptor was identified in a man aged 30-40 years in good health. The CDR3 loop is CSVLRGDDRGKNIQYF. CDR3 DNA: TGCAGCGTTTTACGGGGGGACGACAGGGGAAAAAACATTCAGTACTTC.